Listed below are T cell receptor beta chains from one sample, sequenced in a study of shared clonotypes between healthy human individuals. Sequencing used immunoSEQ multiplex PCR; TCRdb keeps in-frame clones, though not all of them. Among about 2 million clones listed, 85% to 95% were seen once. Material: naive CD8+ T cells sorted from blood. These receptors originate from a man between 18 and 29 years old in good health. The CDR3 runs from the conserved cysteine through the conserved F or W. D genes are given only for firm matches. Clone sizes are given selectively: once, few, many, or a class where the clone is expanded.

D	size	V	J	CDR3	DNA
.	.	TRBV21-1	TRBJ1-2	CASSAEVLNGYTF	TGTGCCAGCAGCGCTGAAGTCCTCAATGGCTACACCTTC
.	.	TRBV23-1	TRBJ1-5	CASSQFTGYNQPQHF	TGCGCCAGCAGTCAATTTACAGGGTACAATCAGCCCCAGCATTTT
TRBD2	.	TRBV2	TRBJ2-7	CASSEGLAYEQYF	TGTGCCAGCAGTGAGGGACTAGCCTACGAGCAGTACTTC
.	.	TRBV7-9	TRBJ2-7	CASSFSTGNSYEQYF	TGTGCCAGCAGCTTCTCGACGGGTAACTCCTACGAGCAGTACTTC
TRBD2	.	TRBV10-2	TRBJ2-2	CASSEPRLARTWSSTGELFF	TGCGCCAGCAGTGAGCCCCGACTAGCGCGAACCTGGAGCAGCACCGGGGAGCTGTTTTTT
.	.	TRBV6-4	TRBJ1-3	CANPRDLTNTIYF	TGTGCCAACCCCCGGGACTTAACAAACACCATATATTTT
.	.	TRBV30	TRBJ1-2	CAWYREGGGYTF	TGTGCCTGGTACAGGGAAGGAGGCGGCTACACCTTC
.	.	TRBV5-1	TRBJ2-7	CASSLGWALTREQYF	TGCGCCAGCAGCTTGGGGTGGGCCTTGACTCGGGAGCAGTACTTC
.	.	TRBV2	TRBJ2-7	CASSEGETGTYEQYF	TGTGCCAGCAGTGAAGGGGAAACAGGGACCTACGAGCAGTACTTC
TRBD2	once	TRBV5-1	TRBJ2-3	CASTLSGIGTDTQYF	TGCGCCAGCACCCTTAGCGGGATCGGCACAGATACGCAGTATTTT
TRBD1	once	TRBV2	TRBJ2-5	CASKQGARETQYF	TGTGCCAGCAAACAGGGGGCGCGGGAGACCCAGTACTTC
TRBD2	once	TRBV7-9	TRBJ2-3	CASSSLTSGILIGTDTQYF	TGTGCCAGCAGCTCCCTTACTAGCGGGATCTTAATAGGGACAGATACGCAGTATTTT
.	.	TRBV7-9	TRBJ2-7	CASSSTLTGASYEQYF	TGTGCCAGCAGCTCGACTCTCACGGGGGCCTCCTACGAGCAGTACTTC
TRBD2	.	TRBV29-1	TRBJ2-3	CSVEDYPGGPTDTQYF	TGCAGCGTTGAAGATTACCCGGGAGGGCCCACAGATACGCAGTATTTT
TRBD1	.	TRBV7-8	TRBJ1-2	CASSSPGGGDGYTF	TGTGCCAGCAGCTCCCCTGGAGGGGGCGATGGCTACACCTTC
TRBD2	.	TRBV27	TRBJ2-1	CASTPSAGEISYNEQFF	TGTGCCAGCACCCCCTCAGCGGGGGAGATTTCTTACAATGAGCAGTTCTTC
.	.	TRBV27	TRBJ2-7	CASSLVGALGYEQYF	TGTGCCAGCAGTTTAGTCGGGGCCCTGGGGTACGAGCAGTACTTC
.	.	TRBV19	TRBJ1-6	CASSMSSAWDSPLHF	TGTGCCAGTAGTATGTCGTCAGCTTGGGATTCACCCCTCCACTTT
TRBD2	.	TRBV6-5	TRBJ2-7	CASSSTSVSPYEQYF	TGTGCCAGCAGTTCCACTAGCGTCTCACCCTACGAGCAGTACTTC
.	.	TRBV7-2	TRBJ2-7	CASSLDFDISYEQYF	TGTGCCAGCAGCCTAGACTTCGACATTTCCTACGAGCAGTACTTC
TRBD2	.	TRBV6-6	TRBJ2-7	CASSYWGGGADEQYF	TGTGCCAGCAGTTACTGGGGCGGGGGGGCCGACGAGCAGTACTTC
.	.	TRBV11-2	TRBJ2-1	CASSLALDEQFF	TGTGCCAGCAGCTTAGCTCTGGATGAGCAGTTCTTC
.	.	TRBV27	TRBJ1-5	CASSPQSPQGPNQPQHF	TGTGCCAGCAGTCCTCAATCCCCCCAGGGTCCCAATCAGCCCCAGCATTTT
.	.	TRBV7-9	TRBJ2-7	CASSLAKVEQYF	TGTGCCAGCAGCTTAGCTAAGGTCGAGCAGTACTTC
.	few	TRBV4-3	TRBJ2-5	CASSQDWEETQYF	TGCGCCAGCAGCCAAGATTGGGAAGAGACCCAGTACTTC
TRBD2	.	TRBV4-1	TRBJ2-1	CASSHLPSGGSYNEQFF	TGCGCCAGCAGCCACCTCCCTAGCGGGGGTTCCTACAATGAGCAGTTCTTC
.	.	TRBV5-6	TRBJ2-7	CASSWLGEGDYEQYF	TGTGCCAGCAGCTGGCTGGGGGAAGGGGACTACGAGCAGTACTTC
.	.	TRBV13	TRBJ1-2	CASSLASGVNYGYTF	TGTGCCAGCAGCTTAGCGTCCGGGGTCAACTATGGCTACACCTTC